This TCR beta chain was captured in a study of T-cell reconstitution after alpha-beta-depleted transplantation in children. This CDR3 is 13 amino acids long. Trimming took off 3 bases at V and 2 bases at J, with 8 bases between the two ends. TCRbeta library preparation incorporated unique molecular identifiers. TCRdb reprocessed the PCR reads via MiXCR and lists one record per CDR3 protein. In the table there are about 610,000 distinct CDR3 sequences, 10% of which are singletons. This clonotype was seen many times. The V gene is TRBV12-3 or TRBV12-4, the J gene TRBJ2-7; D possibly matches TRBD1 or TRBD2 (5 bases each). The clonotype comes from a human donor who donated a stem cell graft to a child with acute myeloid leukemia. The sequencing used PBMCs from the stem cell graft donor, collected from the stem cell graft. CDR3 sequence: CASSFQGAYEQYF. The DNA for the CDR3 is TGTGCCAGCAGTTTTCAGGGAGCCTACGAGCAGTACTTC.